What follows are 27 T cell receptor beta chains derived from one specimen sequenced in a study of immune heterogeneity within non-small cell lung tumors. With 32 V and 13 J primers, multiplex PCR amplified the TCR beta CDR3. MiXCR, run by TCRdb on the multiplex PCR reads, gives a single entry per CDR3 protein. The sample has 1,500 to 2,000 distinct CDR3 sequences, around 21% seen once. The template consisted of bulk tumor genomic DNA, with approximately 630 ng used per sample. During surgery, each primary tumor gave multiple biopsies spaced as far apart as possible. The cohort was untreated, with newly diagnosed non-small cell lung cancer undergoing curative surgery. Sequenced sample: lung tumor tissue. The origin of the receptors is a woman aged 45 to 65 with non-small cell lung cancer.

This clonotype is judged medium-sized (0.01 to 0.1%). The chain is built from TRBV10-3 and TRBJ2-1; 11 bases fit TRBD2. The CDR3 covers 16 residues. V shed 2 bases and J 4 bases; nucleotides not matched to a gene: 4. The germline CDR1 and CDR2 sequences are ENHRY and SYGVKD. In DNA form, the CDR3 reads TGTGCCATCAGTGAGCAGGGACTAGCGGATTACAATGAGCAGTTCTTC. This encodes CAISEQGLADYNEQFF.

Written as DNA, the CDR3 is TGCAGTGCCCCAAAGCCCGGGACAGGGGATCGGAAGACCCAGTACTTC. This translates into CSAPKPGTGDRKTQYF. The chain carries TRBV20-1 and TRBJ2-5; 10 bases agree with TRBD1. The germline gives CDR1 DFQATT, CDR2 SNEGSKA (reference sequence). V lost 6 bases to trimming and J lost 6 bases; unmatched junction nucleotides: 16. The CDR3 spans 16 residues.

By sample fraction, this clonotype is medium-sized. The chain recombines TRBV5-1 with TRBJ1-4, with 12 positions matching TRBD1. The CDR3 is 16 amino acids. The ends lost 0 bases at V and 5 bases at J; junction bases unmatched: 2. CDR1 is SGHRS, CDR2 YFSETQ, per germline. CDR3 bases: TGCGCCAGCAGCTTGGAGGGACAGGGGGCAAATGAAAAACTGTTTTTT. It translates to CASSLEGQGANEKLFF.

In regard to this clonotype: A read error is possible here, since a much larger clone lies one base away. The chain uses TRBV20-1 and TRBJ1-5; D unclear. The CDR3 is made up of 14 amino acids. The germline CDR1 and CDR2 sequences are DFQATT and SNEGSKA (reference sequence). Trimming stripped 3 bases from V and 3 bases from J, with 12 bases between. DNA for the CDR3: TGCAGTGCTAGTGGTGCAGCATCCAATCAGCCCCAGCATTTT. Residues: CSASGAASNQPQHF.

This clonotype was recorded a few times. The chain carries TRBV5-8 and TRBJ1-1, with D perhaps matching TRBD1 (5 bases). Looked up from germline, CDR1 is SGHTS and CDR2 is YDEGEE. The CDR3 is 13 amino acids. Trimming pared 2 bases from V and 8 bases from J, leaving 13 bases between. The CDR3 spells CASSFYRYSEAFF. As DNA, the CDR3 is TGTGCCAGCAGCTTCTACAGGTACTCGGAAGCTTTCTTT.

The chain carries TRBV6-2 or TRBV6-3 and TRBJ2-1; D call uncertain. CDR3 length: 11 residues. V lost 9 bases and J 7 bases, leaving 10 bases between the germline ends. CDR1 MNHEY and CDR2 SVGEGT come from the germline V gene. The chain's CDR3 is CASSHMNEQFF. CDR3 nucleotide sequence: TGTGCCAGTAGTCATATGAATGAGCAGTTCTTC.

The gene calls are TRBV28 and TRBJ2-1; 11 bases align to TRBD2. The CDR3 extends over 20 amino acids. Per the germline V gene, CDR1 is MDHEN and CDR2 is SYDVKM. The J segment lost 0 bases and the V segment lost 5 bases, leaving 15 bases of the junction unmatched. Here the CDR3 DNA reads TGTGCCAGCAGTCTATATACCGGGACTAGCGGCAGGAGCTCCTACAATGAGCAGTTCTTC. Translating gives CASSLYTGTSGRSSYNEQFF. Together with reference TRBV28 and TRBJ2-1, the CDR3 gives the full variable domain: DVKVTQSSRYLVKRTGEKVFLECVQDMDHENMFWYRQDPGLGLRLIYFSYDVKMKEKGDIPEGYSVSREKKERFSLILESASTNQTSMYLCASSLYTGTSGRSSYNEQFFGPGTRLTVL.

By proportion, this clonotype is medium-sized. The chain combines TRBV25-1 with TRBJ2-7, with 8 bases that match TRBD2. The CDR3 length is 18 residues. V shed 4 bases and J 3 bases; nucleotides not matched to a gene: 17. Germline assignment: CDR1 MGHDK and CDR2 SYGVNS. Here the CDR3 DNA reads TGTGCCAGCAGTGGCCCTAAAAAGGGTAGCGGGAATTTCTACGAGCAGTACTTC. Its translation: CASSGPKKGSGNFYEQYF.

In the case of this clonotype: A clone one base away is much larger, so this may be a read error. V gene TRBV5-8 combines with J gene TRBJ2-1, with a possible D match to TRBD1 (6 bases). Germline lookup yields CDR1 SGHTS and CDR2 YDEGEE. This CDR3 has 12 amino acids. The CDR3 here is CVSSLDSPEQFF. CDR3 sequence (DNA): TGTGTCAGCAGCTTGGACAGCCCCGAGCAGTTCTTC.

This clonotype is medium-sized (0.01 to 0.1%) in the sample. The CDR3 loop is CAIGLRREGWALKGNTGELFF. Written as DNA, the CDR3 is TGTGCCATCGGCCTGAGGCGGGAGGGTTGGGCGCTCAAGGGGAACACCGGGGAGCTGTTTTTT. The V gene is TRBV6-2 or TRBV6-3, the J gene TRBJ2-2, with TRBD2 matching 9 bases. Germline V gene sequence: CDR1 MNHEY, CDR2 SVGEGT. This CDR3 has 21 amino acids. Trimming took 10 bases from V and 1 from J; bases not matched to a gene: 25.

The chain joins TRBV14 to TRBJ1-1; 7 bases map to TRBD1. The J segment lost 4 bases and the V segment lost 1 base, leaving 6 bases of the junction unmatched. The CDR3 is made up of 15 amino acids. Germline V gene sequence: CDR1 SGHDN, CDR2 FVKESK. In DNA form, the CDR3 reads TGTGCCAGCAGCCAAGGGGGGACAGCGAGCACTGAAGCTTTCTTT. Protein product: CASSQGGTASTEAFF.

This clonotype was recorded a few times. Being one base from a much bigger clone, this may be a read error. V usage is TRBV5-1 and J usage is TRBJ2-7; 8 bases line up with TRBD2. The CDR3 has 14 amino acids. Germline V gene data show CDR1 as SGHRS and CDR2 as YFSETQ. CDR3 coding DNA: TGCACCAGCAGCTTGGGCGGGGGGCTCTACGAGCAGTACTTC. This codes for CTSSLGGGLYEQYF.

This sequence joins TRBV19 and TRBJ2-1; D remains ambiguous. Germline loops: CDR1 LNHDA, CDR2 SQIVND (reference sequence). Trimming took off 7 bases at V and 3 bases at J, with 13 bases between the two ends. This CDR3 spans 14 amino acids. CDR3 bases: TGTGCCAGTATCGACGCACTAAACTACAATGAGCAGTTCTTC. It codes for CASIDALNYNEQFF.

The chain has TRBV7-9 and TRBJ2-7; possible D gene TRBD2, 6 bases. This CDR3 is built from 13 residues. The V and J ends lost 5 bases and 1 base respectively, with 9 bases between them. The germline V gene has CDR1 SEHNR and CDR2 FQNEAQ (reference sequence). The CDR3 protein is CASSHRESYEQYF. In DNA form, the CDR3 reads TGTGCCAGCAGCCACCGGGAGTCCTACGAGCAGTACTTC.

CDR3 protein: CASSVEGSGNTIYF. CDR3 nucleotides: TGTGCCAGCAGCGTAGAGGGCTCTGGAAACACCATATATTTT. V and J are TRBV9 and TRBJ1-3; D not certain. Trimming cost V 0 bases and J 0 bases, with 4 bases left between them. The CDR3 has 14 residues. CDR1 SGDLS and CDR2 YYNGEE come from the germline V gene.

The CDR3 loop reads CASSRQEMNEKLFF. In DNA form, the CDR3 reads TGTGCCAGCTCGCGACAGGAAATGAATGAAAAACTGTTTTTT. V and J are TRBV18 and TRBJ1-4; TRBD1 is a possible D gene (6 bases). The CDR3 is made up of 14 amino acids. Deletions cut 6 bases from V and 5 bases from J, with 13 bases between. CDR1 is KGHSH, CDR2 LQKENI, per germline.

The V call is TRBV6-2 or TRBV6-3, the J call TRBJ2-5, with D hard to call. In germline, CDR1 is MNHEY, CDR2 SVGEGT. The V gene lost 4 bases and the J gene lost 8 bases, with 20 bases spanning the gap. The CDR3 has 15 amino acids. This CDR3 reads CASSLAPGDQITQYF. DNA of the CDR3: TGTGCCAGCAGTTTGGCTCCTGGCGACCAAATCACCCAGTACTTC.

This clonotype is termed medium-sized. CDR3: CASSVFLTDTQYF. The DNA for the CDR3 is TGTGCCAGCAGTGTATTTCTCACAGATACGCAGTATTTT. This rearrangement joins TRBV6-1 to TRBJ2-3, with D unclear. Trimming cost V 4 bases and J 2 bases, with 7 bases left between them. From germline, CDR1 is MNHNS and CDR2 SASEGT. CDR3 size: 13 residues.

This clonotype was found a few times. The chain recombines TRBV29-1 with TRBJ2-1; 9 bases match TRBD1. V shed 8 bases and J 6 bases; nucleotides not matched to a gene: 5. The CDR3 covers 12 residues. From germline, CDR1 is SQVTM and CDR2 ANQGSEA. The CDR3 region is CSSRQGGNEQFF. The CDR3 DNA follows: TGCAGCTCCCGACAGGGGGGCAATGAGCAGTTCTTC.

This clonotype is labeled as medium-sized (0.01 to 0.1%). This chain connects TRBV20-1 to TRBJ2-3, with D perhaps TRBD1 or TRBD2 (6 bases each). The CDR3 runs to 16 residues. Germline values: CDR1 DFQATT, CDR2 SNEGSKA (reference sequence). Deletions cut 0 bases from V and 2 bases from J, with 15 bases between. This chain's CDR3 is CSARDLSRGPTDTQYF. As DNA, the CDR3 is TGCAGTGCTAGAGATCTCAGTCGGGGGCCCACAGATACGCAGTATTTT.

This clonotype was seen only a few times. The chain uses TRBV6-1 and TRBJ1-1; the D gene is possibly TRBD1 (6 bases). CDR3 length: 14 residues. Germline V gene data show CDR1 as MNHNS and CDR2 as SASEGT. The V end was cut by 7 bases, the J end by 5 bases, with 17 bases between. In DNA, the CDR3 is TGTGCCAGCACCTGGAGGGGGGCGGGGACTGAAGCTTTCTTT. This sequence encodes CASTWRGAGTEAFF.

This clonotype is medium-sized (0.01 to 0.1%) by share. CDR3 sequence reads: CATSRASGGNIQYF. CDR3 sequence (DNA): TGTGCCACCAGCAGAGCTAGCGGTGGAAACATTCAGTACTTC. The chain recombines TRBV15 with TRBJ2-4; 7 bases map to TRBD2. The CDR3 covers 14 residues. V dropped 1 base and J dropped 6; count of bases not matched to a gene: 3. CDR1 is LNHNV, CDR2 YYDKDF, per germline (reference sequence).

By share, this clonotype counts as medium-sized. The chain combines TRBV7-8 with TRBJ2-5, with 8 bases aligning to TRBD2. The CDR3 is 14 residues long. Germline values: CDR1 SGHVS, CDR2 FQNEAQ. The junction had 2 bases not matched to a gene; V was cut back by 0 bases and J by 5 bases. The CDR3 is CASSLAAGGETQYF. The DNA of the CDR3 is TGTGCCAGCAGCTTAGCGGCGGGGGGCGAGACCCAGTACTTC.

In its sample, this clonotype is large. CDR3 sequence reads: CSASGSRRGREPQHF. The CDR3 DNA reads as TGCAGTGCTAGCGGGTCTAGACGAGGACGGGAGCCCCAGCATTTT. The gene calls are TRBV20-1 and TRBJ1-5; D unclear. The CDR3 has 15 residues. Trimming took off 3 bases at V and 8 bases at J, with 20 bases between the two ends. Germline lookup yields CDR1 DFQATT and CDR2 SNEGSKA (reference sequence).

This clonotype is medium-sized in the sample. This chain joins TRBV5-1 and TRBJ1-4; 8 bases fit TRBD1. The CDR3 loop spans 14 amino acids. In germline, CDR1 is SGHRS, CDR2 YFSETQ. Trimming took 2 bases from V and 8 from J; bases not matched to a gene: 5. In DNA form, the CDR3 reads TGCGCCAGCAGCTTCGGGACAGGACGAGAAAAACTGTTTTTT. Its translation is CASSFGTGREKLFF.

This clonotype ranks as medium-sized. The rearrangement uses TRBV19 and TRBJ2-3; 9 positions match TRBD1. The CDR3 is made up of 14 amino acids. Trimming cost V 4 bases and J 4 bases; bases outside gene matches: 3. The germline V gene has CDR1 LNHDA and CDR2 SQIVND (reference sequence). The CDR3 loop reads CASSTGQGADTQYF. The CDR3 DNA is TGTGCCAGTAGTACGGGACAGGGAGCAGATACGCAGTATTTT.

This clonotype was detected only a few times. V usage is TRBV2 and J usage is TRBJ2-3; D is perhaps TRBD1 (6 bases). Germline V gene data show CDR1 as SNHLY and CDR2 as FYNNEI. The ends were cut back, 2 bases at V and 2 bases at J, with 11 bases in the middle. The CDR3 covers 15 residues. The CDR3 DNA reads TGTGCCAGCAGTGAAACAGGGTCGTCCACAGATACGCAGTATTTT. This gives the protein CASSETGSSTDTQYF.